This section outlines one T cell receptor (beta chain) sequence together with its context. This sample is drawn from a study of blood T cell repertoires in COVID-19. The CDR3 runs to 16 residues. Germline values: CDR1 LGHDT, CDR2 YNNKEL (reference sequence). Trimming removed 3 bases from V and 4 bases from J; junction bases left unmatched: 7. As originally analysed: Counts of nucleated cells, estimated from reference gene primer amplification, were obtained. The repertoire was sequenced with immunoSEQ multiplex PCR; TCRdb's copy has only in-frame clones and lacks some. From that table come the V and J calls and clone size; the DNA was used to work out D and trimming. This sample yields approximately 84,000 clones, of which nearly 85% are seen a single time; roughly 29% belongs to the top ten.

This TCR came from a woman of 80 years or more with acute or convalescent COVID-19. The sequencing sample was made of peripheral blood. J is TRBJ1-2 and V is TRBV3-1 (or the pseudogene TRBV3-2); 11 bases align to TRBD1. The CDR3 here is CASSHGQGAGSYGYTF. DNA for the CDR3: TGTGCCAGCAGCCACGGACAGGGGGCAGGGTCCTATGGCTACACCTTC.